This T cell receptor beta chain was retrieved from a study of CD8+ T cells in alopecia areata. Study-level background: Those patients who were treated received oral tofacitinib, which was given at 5 to 10 mg twice daily for moderate-to-severe alopecia areata. The study's findings and limits: With patients, TCR sharing proved less clear than in mice, a difference possibly related to HLA. Relative to normal scalp, lesional scalp, especially alopecia totalis/universalis, showed higher clonality.

The CDR3 totals 14 residues. The germline gives CDR1 MGHRA, CDR2 YSYEKL. Trimming removed 2 bases from V and 4 bases from J; junction bases left unmatched: 3. Extraction of RNA preceded its reverse transcription into cDNA, which served as the sequencing template. Sequenced by immunoSEQ multiplex PCR; TCRdb stores in-frame clones only, minus some. The sample yields some 240,000 clones, about 53% seen once. Patients with alopecia areata provided lesional scalp punch biopsies as well as peripheral blood. Concerning this clone: Its specificity is unknown.

This sequence joins TRBV4-1 and TRBJ1-2; TRBD1 agrees at 8 bases. The input for sequencing was CD4+ T cells sorted from blood, taken at week 0. The sequence derives from a human donor with alopecia areata. Here the CDR3 DNA reads TGCGCCAGCAGCCAACTGACAGGGGTCTATGGCTACACCTTC. This sequence encodes CASSQLTGVYGYTF.